These T cell receptor beta chains were read from a single sample in a study of type 1 regulatory T cells. TCRdb re-called the reads with MiXCR, one entry per CDR3 protein. Counted here are about 2,400 distinct CDR3 sequences, roughly 6% occurring once; the ten biggest clones make up 2.2%. Material for sequencing was CD4+ T cells, either the whole sample or a sorted fraction (not recorded which). These receptor sequences come from a human donor in good health. Each CDR3 is given with its conserved first and last residue. D genes are given only for firm matches. Size is stated for part of the rows, as once, few or many counts, or as a class when the clone is expanded.

v_gene: TRBV7-9
d_gene: -
j_gene: TRBJ1-2
abundance: medium-sized
CDR3nt: TGTGCCAGCAGCTGGAGTAGGACGAATGGCTACACCTTC
CDR3aa: CASSWSRTNGYTF

v_gene: TRBV11-2
d_gene: -
j_gene: TRBJ2-1
abundance: medium-sized
CDR3nt: TGTGCCAGCAGCTTGGAGGGGGCGGGGGCCCAGTTCTTC
CDR3aa: CASSLEGAGAQFF

v_gene: TRBV5-5
d_gene: TRBD1
j_gene: TRBJ1-6
abundance: medium-sized
CDR3nt: TGTGCCAGCAGTTGGGACAGGTCTCTGCCCCTCCACTTT
CDR3aa: CASSWDRSLPLHF

v_gene: TRBV10-2
d_gene: -
j_gene: TRBJ1-5
abundance: medium-sized
CDR3nt: TGCGCCAGCAGTGAGCAGGGTTCCCAGCCCCAGCATTTT
CDR3aa: CASSEQGSQPQHF

v_gene: TRBV6-6
d_gene: TRBD1
j_gene: TRBJ1-2
abundance: medium-sized
CDR3nt: TGTGCCAGCAGGGCCACGGGACAGTCCTATGGCTACACCTTC
CDR3aa: CASRATGQSYGYTF

v_gene: TRBV6-2/TRBV6-3
d_gene: TRBD1
j_gene: TRBJ2-1
abundance: medium-sized
CDR3nt: TGTGCCAGCTCCCTTAAAGGGCGCGGACAGGGGTATGAGCAGTTCTTC
CDR3aa: CASSLKGRGQGYEQFF

v_gene: TRBV7-9
d_gene: -
j_gene: TRBJ2-2
abundance: medium-sized
CDR3nt: TGTGCCAGCAGCCTGACGGATTCGAACACCGGGGAGCTGTTTTTT
CDR3aa: CASSLTDSNTGELFF

v_gene: TRBV6-1
d_gene: TRBD2
j_gene: TRBJ2-5
abundance: medium-sized
CDR3nt: TGTGCCAGCAGTGAAGCACGGCCTAGCGGGAGGTGGGAGACCCAGTACTTC
CDR3aa: CASSEARPSGRWETQYF

v_gene: TRBV20-1
d_gene: -
j_gene: TRBJ2-7
abundance: medium-sized
CDR3nt: TGCAGTGCCTCGTTGACTCGCGGCTACGAGCAGTACTTC
CDR3aa: CSASLTRGYEQYF

v_gene: TRBV20-1
d_gene: -
j_gene: TRBJ2-5
abundance: -
CDR3nt: TGCAGTGCTAGATTTAGGGGACTCAAACCTCGGCAATCCTGGGACGAGACCCAGTACTTC
CDR3aa: CSARFRGLKPRQSWDETQYF

v_gene: TRBV5-6
d_gene: TRBD2
j_gene: TRBJ2-3
abundance: medium-sized
CDR3nt: TGTGCCAGCAGCTTGAGGGGACTAGTGAGCACAGATACGCAGTATTTT
CDR3aa: CASSLRGLVSTDTQYF

v_gene: TRBV20-1
d_gene: -
j_gene: TRBJ2-1
abundance: medium-sized
CDR3nt: TGCAGTGCTAGAGTGAAGTTGAGCTTCTCCTACAATGAGCAGTTCTTC
CDR3aa: CSARVKLSFSYNEQFF

v_gene: TRBV20-1
d_gene: -
j_gene: TRBJ2-3
abundance: medium-sized
CDR3nt: TGCAGTGCTGGGGCGTTGTTAAATACGCAGTATTTT
CDR3aa: CSAGALLNTQYF

v_gene: TRBV7-2
d_gene: TRBD2
j_gene: TRBJ2-1
abundance: medium-sized
CDR3nt: TGTGCCAGCAGCTTATATGGCGGGGGGGCGAACAATGAGCAGTTCTTC
CDR3aa: CASSLYGGGANNEQFF

v_gene: TRBV20-1
d_gene: -
j_gene: TRBJ1-6
abundance: medium-sized
CDR3nt: TGCAGTGCTCCCCGGCAGGCGCTACTAGGCCTCCACTTT
CDR3aa: CSAPRQALLGLHF

v_gene: TRBV3-1
d_gene: -
j_gene: TRBJ2-5
abundance: medium-sized
CDR3nt: TGTGCCAGCAGCCAAGATCTGGACCAAGAAGAGACCCAGTACTTC
CDR3aa: CASSQDLDQEETQYF

v_gene: TRBV12-3/TRBV12-4
d_gene: -
j_gene: TRBJ1-2
abundance: medium-sized
CDR3nt: TGTGCCAGCAGTTTGACGAGGTTCTACTACTCCTTC
CDR3aa: CASSLTRFYYSF

v_gene: TRBV20-1
d_gene: TRBD2
j_gene: TRBJ2-5
abundance: medium-sized
CDR3nt: TGCAGTGCTAGAGATCGAATCAGCGGGGGGGCCCAAGAGACCCAGTACTTC
CDR3aa: CSARDRISGGAQETQYF

v_gene: TRBV7-6
d_gene: TRBD2
j_gene: TRBJ2-1
abundance: medium-sized
CDR3nt: TGTGCCAGCAGCTTAATGGTCGGGGGGGGTTCCTACAATGAGCAGTTCTTC
CDR3aa: CASSLMVGGGSYNEQFF

v_gene: TRBV11-2
d_gene: TRBD2
j_gene: TRBJ2-5
abundance: medium-sized
CDR3nt: TGTGCCACTAGCGGGGGGGGAGAGACCCAGTACTTC
CDR3aa: CATSGGGETQYF

v_gene: TRBV5-1
d_gene: -
j_gene: TRBJ2-2
abundance: medium-sized
CDR3nt: TGCGCCAGCAGCCTGGACAGCCCCAACACCGGGGAGCTGTTTTTT
CDR3aa: CASSLDSPNTGELFF

v_gene: TRBV7-9
d_gene: -
j_gene: TRBJ1-2
abundance: medium-sized
CDR3nt: TGTGCCAGCAGCATCGAACTCACAGGAATCGAAAATGGCTACACCTTC
CDR3aa: CASSIELTGIENGYTF

v_gene: TRBV5-5
d_gene: TRBD1
j_gene: TRBJ2-5
abundance: medium-sized
CDR3nt: TGTGCCAGCAGCTTGGGGACAGGGACGGCGCAAGAGACCCAGTACTTC
CDR3aa: CASSLGTGTAQETQYF

v_gene: TRBV12-3/TRBV12-4
d_gene: -
j_gene: TRBJ2-6
abundance: medium-sized
CDR3nt: TGTGCCAGCAGACCATCTGGGGCCAACGTCCTGACTTTC
CDR3aa: CASRPSGANVLTF

v_gene: TRBV5-1
d_gene: TRBD1
j_gene: TRBJ2-2
abundance: medium-sized
CDR3nt: TGCGCCAGCAGCCAACAGGGGATTCGGACCGGGGAGCTGTTTTTT
CDR3aa: CASSQQGIRTGELFF

v_gene: TRBV7-3
d_gene: -
j_gene: TRBJ2-2
abundance: medium-sized
CDR3nt: TGTGCCAGCAGGGAGGGGGCTTGGAGCGGGGAGCTGTTTTTT
CDR3aa: CASREGAWSGELFF

v_gene: TRBV20-1
d_gene: -
j_gene: TRBJ2-3
abundance: medium-sized
CDR3nt: TGCAGTGCTAGGCGTCCCACAGATACGCAGTATTTT
CDR3aa: CSARRPTDTQYF

v_gene: TRBV6-1
d_gene: -
j_gene: TRBJ1-2
abundance: medium-sized
CDR3nt: TGTGCCAGCAGTGAAGCGCCGGCAGGGTTTGGCTACACCTTC
CDR3aa: CASSEAPAGFGYTF

v_gene: TRBV18
d_gene: TRBD1
j_gene: TRBJ2-7
abundance: medium-sized
CDR3nt: TGTGCCAGCTCACTGCCCGGGACAGGGACCGAGCAGTACTTC
CDR3aa: CASSLPGTGTEQYF

v_gene: TRBV12-1
d_gene: -
j_gene: TRBJ2-5
abundance: medium-sized
CDR3nt: TGTGCCAGCAGCTTTGCCGGCTTAAAGGGGGTCCAAGAGACCCAGTACTTC
CDR3aa: CASSFAGLKGVQETQYF

v_gene: TRBV4-3
d_gene: TRBD2
j_gene: TRBJ2-7
abundance: medium-sized
CDR3nt: TGCGCCAGCAGCCGGGGGGTAGCGGGGTTTTACGAGCAGTACTTC
CDR3aa: CASSRGVAGFYEQYF

v_gene: TRBV12-3/TRBV12-4
d_gene: -
j_gene: TRBJ1-1
abundance: medium-sized
CDR3nt: TGTGCCAGCAGCCGCCAAGTGGCAACTGAAGCTTTCTTT
CDR3aa: CASSRQVATEAFF

v_gene: TRBV6-2/TRBV6-3
d_gene: -
j_gene: TRBJ1-2
abundance: medium-sized
CDR3nt: TGTGCCAGCAGTTACCGACGTGGGGGGACTGACTATGGCTACACCTTC
CDR3aa: CASSYRRGGTDYGYTF

v_gene: TRBV12-3/TRBV12-4
d_gene: -
j_gene: TRBJ1-1
abundance: large
CDR3nt: TGTGCCAGCAGTTTTGGGTTGTTCGGGAACACTGAAGCTTTCTTT
CDR3aa: CASSFGLFGNTEAFF

v_gene: TRBV14
d_gene: -
j_gene: TRBJ1-1
abundance: medium-sized
CDR3nt: TGTGCCAGCAGCCAAGCAGCCACGGCTTTCTTT
CDR3aa: CASSQAATAFF

v_gene: TRBV20-1
d_gene: -
j_gene: TRBJ1-5
abundance: medium-sized
CDR3nt: TGCAGTGCTAGACAACTTGGGGGGCAGAGGCAGCCCCAGCATTTT
CDR3aa: CSARQLGGQRQPQHF

v_gene: TRBV7-2
d_gene: TRBD1
j_gene: TRBJ1-6
abundance: medium-sized
CDR3nt: TGTGCCAGCAGCCAGTGGCTCGGGACAGGCTCTACTTCACCCCTCCACTTT
CDR3aa: CASSQWLGTGSTSPLHF

v_gene: TRBV7-2
d_gene: -
j_gene: TRBJ1-5
abundance: medium-sized
CDR3nt: TGTGCCAGCAGCTTAGGTCCGGCAGGGGGCAATCAGCCCCAGCATTTT
CDR3aa: CASSLGPAGGNQPQHF

v_gene: TRBV4-3
d_gene: TRBD1
j_gene: TRBJ1-1
abundance: medium-sized
CDR3nt: TGCGCCAGCAGCGCCCACAGGGGGCTCACTGAAGCTTTCTTT
CDR3aa: CASSAHRGLTEAFF

v_gene: TRBV12-3/TRBV12-4
d_gene: TRBD2
j_gene: TRBJ2-1
abundance: medium-sized
CDR3nt: TGTGCCAGCAGTTTAGCGCCCCGGGGGGGCCTTAATGAGCAGTTCTTC
CDR3aa: CASSLAPRGGLNEQFF

v_gene: TRBV29-1
d_gene: -
j_gene: TRBJ2-1
abundance: medium-sized
CDR3nt: TGCAGCGTTGAAGGTTTTGGACAGCAGAGCTCCTACAATGAGCAGTTCTTC
CDR3aa: CSVEGFGQQSSYNEQFF

v_gene: TRBV7-2
d_gene: -
j_gene: TRBJ2-5
abundance: medium-sized
CDR3nt: TGTGCCAGCAGCCCCCATGGGGTGGGGGAGATTGTAGAGACCCAGTACTTC
CDR3aa: CASSPHGVGEIVETQYF

v_gene: TRBV20-1
d_gene: -
j_gene: TRBJ2-5
abundance: medium-sized
CDR3nt: TGCAGTGCTAGAGCCGGGACTTCGCAAGAGACCCAGTACTTC
CDR3aa: CSARAGTSQETQYF

v_gene: TRBV7-2
d_gene: TRBD1
j_gene: TRBJ2-7
abundance: medium-sized
CDR3nt: TGTGCCAGCAGCTTAGACAGGGGGAGATACGAGCAGTACTTC
CDR3aa: CASSLDRGRYEQYF

v_gene: TRBV20-1
d_gene: TRBD1
j_gene: TRBJ2-7
abundance: medium-sized
CDR3nt: TGCAGTGCTAGAGAACCTAGACAGGGGGGCTACGAGCAGTACTTC
CDR3aa: CSAREPRQGGYEQYF

v_gene: TRBV20-1
d_gene: TRBD2
j_gene: TRBJ2-5
abundance: medium-sized
CDR3nt: TGCAGTGCTAGGTTTAGCGGGGAAGAGACCCAGTACTTC
CDR3aa: CSARFSGEETQYF

v_gene: TRBV5-5
d_gene: -
j_gene: TRBJ2-1
abundance: medium-sized
CDR3nt: TGTGCCAGCAGCTTGCACAATGAGCAGTTCTTC
CDR3aa: CASSLHNEQFF

v_gene: TRBV9
d_gene: TRBD1
j_gene: TRBJ1-3
abundance: medium-sized
CDR3nt: TGTGCCAGCAGCCCTCAAGGACAGGGGGCGACTGGAAACACCATATATTTT
CDR3aa: CASSPQGQGATGNTIYF